The 24 T cell receptor beta chains below come from one sample, sequenced in a study of T-cell reconstitution after alpha-beta-depleted transplantation in children. Preparation of the TCRbeta library used unique molecular identifiers. MiXCR was run by TCRdb on the PCR reads, yielding one entry per CDR3 protein. The sample records about 980,000 distinct CDR3 sequences, about 26% being singletons. The specimen comprised PBMCs, mostly from graft donor cells, sampled 360 days after TCRalphabeta/CD19-depleted stem cell transplant. The source is a boy in the first two years of life who had a stem cell transplant for SCID, so the T cells may come from the graft donor.

The chain carries TRBV6-5 and TRBJ1-1; D is perhaps TRBD1 (5 bases). The CDR3 runs to 14 residues. Germline V gives CDR1 MNHEY, CDR2 SVGAGI. With 4 bases removed from V and 8 bases from J, the gap between germline ends came to 17 bases. CDR3 sequence reads: CASSSQGRGPEAFF. The CDR3, as DNA: TGTGCCAGCAGTTCTCAGGGACGGGGCCCCGAAGCTTTCTTT.

This clonotype occurred a few times. The chain links TRBV2 to TRBJ2-2; D is ambiguous. V was cut by 6 bases and J by 8 bases, with 13 bases left in between. The CDR3 consists of 13 residues. CDR1 is SNHLY, CDR2 FYNNEI, per germline. CDR3 nucleotides: TGTGCCAGCAGGCTTAGAAAGTCGGGGGAGCTGTTTTTT. Its translation: CASRLRKSGELFF.

The chain links TRBV12-3 or TRBV12-4 to TRBJ2-7; 9 nucleotides agree with TRBD1. V shed 5 bases and J 4 bases; nucleotides not matched to a gene: 9. The CDR3 loop spans 15 amino acids. CDR3 sequence (DNA): TGTGCCAGCAGTCCCCGGACAGGGGCGGTTTACGAGCAGTACTTC. This encodes CASSPRTGAVYEQYF.

This clonotype came up many times. This chain uses TRBV29-1 with TRBJ2-3; D is possibly TRBD1 (6 bases). Germline-derived CDR1 and CDR2 are SQVTM and ANQGSEA. The germline V and J ends were trimmed by 2 bases and 0 bases, with 6 bases remaining between them. The CDR3 is 13 amino acids. The CDR3 here is CSVERGSTDTQYF. The CDR3 DNA reads as TGCAGCGTTGAAAGGGGGAGCACAGATACGCAGTATTTT.

The rearrangement uses TRBV12-3 or TRBV12-4 and TRBJ2-1; maybe TRBD1 (6 bases). The CDR3 length is 14 residues. The V gene lost 7 bases and the J gene lost 0 bases, with 10 bases spanning the gap. CDR3 bases: TGTGCCAGCACCACAGGGCCCTCCTACAATGAGCAGTTCTTC. Translated, it gives CASTTGPSYNEQFF.

V gene TRBV7-9 combines with J gene TRBJ2-1; 9 bases fit TRBD2. Germline trimming cut 4 bases from V and 8 bases from J; bases unmatched to any gene: 3. The CDR3 sequence is 13 residues long. Germline CDR1 and CDR2: SEHNR and FQNEAQ (reference sequence). DNA of the CDR3: TGTGCCAGCAGCTCGACTAGCGGCGATGAGCAGTTCTTC. Its translation is CASSSTSGDEQFF.

This rearrangement joins TRBV2 to TRBJ2-7; TRBD2 matches 15 bases. V trimming: 6 bases; J trimming: 5 bases; junction bases outside the gene matches: 8. This CDR3 is built from 16 residues. Germline CDR1 and CDR2: SNHLY and FYNNEI. The CDR3 sequence is CASRVGLAGGIDEQYF. For the CDR3, the DNA is TGTGCCAGCAGAGTGGGACTAGCGGGGGGCATCGACGAGCAGTACTTC.

V is TRBV4-3 and J is TRBJ2-3; possible D gene TRBD2, 5 bases. In germline, CDR1 is LGHNA, CDR2 YSLEER. The CDR3 covers 16 residues. Trimming removed 0 bases from V and 1 base from J, with 11 bases in between. As DNA, the CDR3 is TGCGCCAGCAGCCAAGACGAGGGCCCTCGCACAGATACGCAGTATTTT. Translation gives CASSQDEGPRTDTQYF.

This clonotype turned up a few times. The chain combines TRBV25-1 with TRBJ2-7, with a possible D match to TRBD1 (5 bases). CDR3 length equals 13 residues. The V and J ends lost 2 bases and 9 bases respectively, with 14 bases between them. Germline CDR1 is MGHDK and CDR2 is SYGVNS. DNA of the CDR3: TGTGCCAGCAGTGAAGGGGCTTCGCAGGTGCAGTACTTC. This codes for CASSEGASQVQYF.

This clonotype came up a few times. This chain joins TRBV3-1 and TRBJ2-3; 10 nucleotides agree with TRBD2. The CDR3 extends over 13 amino acids. Germline V gives CDR1 LGHDT, CDR2 YNNKEL (reference sequence). V gave up 7 bases and J gave up 4 bases; unmatched junction bases: 2. CDR3 sequence (DNA): TGTGCCAGCAAACTAGCGGGGTCAGATACGCAGTATTTT. It specifies CASKLAGSDTQYF.

The chain recombines TRBV20-1 with TRBJ1-1, with a possible D match to TRBD1 (6 bases). The CDR3 has 13 residues. Germline CDR1 is DFQATT and CDR2 is SNEGSKA (reference sequence). Deletions cut 6 bases from V and 1 base from J, with 12 bases between. The CDR3 loop reads CSAAGQPNTEAFF. The CDR3 DNA is TGCAGTGCGGCCGGACAGCCGAACACTGAAGCTTTCTTT.

This clonotype was seen at least ten times. The V and J genes are TRBV14 and TRBJ2-1, with D perhaps matching TRBD1 (5 bases). Trimming took 2 bases from V and 4 from J, leaving 9 bases between them. Germline-derived CDR1 and CDR2 are SGHDN and FVKESK. There are 14 residues in the CDR3. This chain's CDR3 is CASSQWGSYNEQFF. As DNA, the CDR3 is TGTGCCAGCAGCCAATGGGGCAGTTACAATGAGCAGTTCTTC.

In this sample, this clonotype turned up a few times. The rearrangement joins TRBV29-1 to TRBJ2-1, with 9 bases identical to TRBD1. The CDR3 runs 15 residues. Germline V gene data show CDR1 as SQVTM and CDR2 as ANQGSEA. V shed 5 bases and J 9 bases; nucleotides not matched to a gene: 14. CDR3 sequence reads: CSVRPGTGFFSEQFF. As DNA, the CDR3 is TGCAGCGTTCGACCCGGGACAGGGTTTTTCAGTGAGCAGTTCTTC.

The chain combines TRBV7-7 with TRBJ2-5; 7 nucleotides agree with TRBD2. The CDR3 loop spans 14 amino acids. V dropped 5 bases and J dropped 3; count of bases not matched to a gene: 6. Germline lookup yields CDR1 SSHAT and CDR2 FNYEAQ (reference sequence). CDR3 DNA: TGTGCCAGCAGCCAACCGGGGAGGGAAGAGACCCAGTACTTC. Its translation: CASSQPGREETQYF.

The chain recombines TRBV24-1 with TRBJ2-3; D is perhaps TRBD2 (5 bases). V dropped 4 bases and J dropped 5 bases, with 12 bases sitting between them. Germline CDR1 KGHDR, CDR2 SFDVKD. The CDR3 runs 14 residues. The CDR3 DNA reads as TGTGCCACCAGTGAACCCGAAAGCGGAGATACGCAGTATTTT. Amino acid sequence: CATSEPESGDTQYF.

This clonotype was seen only a few times. The rearrangement uses TRBV14 and TRBJ1-1; D is unclear. The ends were cut back, 3 bases at V and 1 base at J, with 9 bases in the middle. This CDR3 contains 14 residues. CDR1 and CDR2 (germline): SGHDN, FVKESK. This CDR3 reads CASSHAVGNTEAFF. The CDR3 DNA reads as TGTGCCAGCAGCCACGCCGTTGGGAACACTGAAGCTTTCTTT.

V is TRBV11-2 and J is TRBJ1-5, with D unresolved. CDR1 SGHAT and CDR2 FQNNGV come from the germline V gene. The CDR3 is 14 residues long. V shed 4 bases and J shed 5 bases, with 12 bases lying between them. The CDR3 DNA reads as TGTGCCAGCAGCTCCAGGCCCGGGGATCAGCCCCAGCATTTT. Residues: CASSSRPGDQPQHF.

The table lists this clonotype with a few counts. The V call is TRBV20-1, the J call TRBJ2-1, with 10 nucleotides matching TRBD2. Losses at the gene ends were 4 bases for V and 8 bases for J; bases not matched to a gene: 14. CDR1 is DFQATT and CDR2 is SNEGSKA in the germline V gene (reference sequence). The CDR3 contains 16 residues. The CDR3 nucleotides read TGCAGTGCTACCCTAATGGCTAGCGGGGGTGAGGATGAGCAGTTCTTC. The encoded protein is CSATLMASGGEDEQFF.

This clonotype appeared a few times. This chain links TRBV4-3 with TRBJ2-5; weak D call: TRBD1 (5 bases). Looked up from germline, CDR1 is LGHNA and CDR2 is YSLEER. V shed 5 bases and J shed 2 bases, with 15 bases lying between them. The CDR3 has 15 residues. CDR3 DNA sequence: TGCGCCAGCAGCACGTCTACAGGAAATCAAGAGACCCAGTACTTC. Protein: CASSTSTGNQETQYF.

The V call is TRBV3-1, the J call TRBJ1-5; TRBD1 matches 7 bases. V gave up 3 bases and J gave up 6 bases; unmatched junction bases: 8. Per germline, CDR1 LGHDT and CDR2 YNNKEL (reference sequence). CDR3 length: 15 residues. CDR3 DNA: TGTGCCAGCAGCCAGGATAGACAGGGAGGTCAGCCCCAGCATTTT. Translated: CASSQDRQGGQPQHF.

The rearrangement joins TRBV6-1 to TRBJ2-5; 16 nucleotides line up with TRBD2. This CDR3 is built from 19 residues. Germline CDR1 is MNHNS and CDR2 is SASEGT. With V trimmed by 3 bases and J by 1 base, 8 bases remained unmatched. The CDR3 DNA reads as TGTGCCAGCAGTGACGCGGGACTAGCGGGGGGGCCCTGCCAAGAGACCCAGTACTTC. This translates into CASSDAGLAGGPCQETQYF.

The chain recombines TRBV7-2 with TRBJ2-7; 8 bases are shared with TRBD1. The CDR3 runs to 14 residues. Trimming took 5 bases from V and 3 from J; bases not matched to a gene: 6. Per the germline V gene, CDR1 is SGHTA and CDR2 is FQGNSA. CDR3 residues: CASSNRQGFYEQYF. In DNA form, the CDR3 reads TGTGCCAGCAGCAACCGACAGGGGTTCTACGAGCAGTACTTC.

In its sample, this clonotype was seen a few times. The rearrangement uses TRBV5-1 and TRBJ2-5, with 7 nucleotides matching TRBD1. Germline CDR1 is SGHRS and CDR2 is YFSETQ. The CDR3 has 15 residues. With 0 bases clipped from V and 0 bases from J, the junction kept 2 bases outside the gene matches. CDR3 sequence reads: CASSLEGANQETQYF. CDR3 nucleotide sequence: TGCGCCAGCAGCTTGGAGGGGGCGAACCAAGAGACCCAGTACTTC.

This chain connects TRBV20-1 to TRBJ1-3; unclear D gene. The CDR3 sequence is 13 residues long. CDR1 and CDR2 from the germline V gene are DFQATT and SNEGSKA (reference sequence). V shed 3 bases and J shed 0 bases, with 6 bases lying between them. The CDR3 loop reads CSARPFSGNTIYF. In nucleotides, the CDR3 is TGCAGTGCTAGGCCTTTCTCTGGAAACACCATATATTTT.